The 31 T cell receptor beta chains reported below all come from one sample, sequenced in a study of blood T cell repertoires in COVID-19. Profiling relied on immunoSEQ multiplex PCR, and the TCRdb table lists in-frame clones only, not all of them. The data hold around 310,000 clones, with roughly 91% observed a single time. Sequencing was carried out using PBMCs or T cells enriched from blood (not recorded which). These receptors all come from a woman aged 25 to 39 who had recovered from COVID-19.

The CDR3 DNA is TGTGCCAGCAGTGCCTGGACTAGCGGCTACGAGCAGTACTTC. Translating it yields CASSAWTSGYEQYF. V and J are TRBV27 and TRBJ2-7, with 10 bases identical to TRBD2. Germline V gene data show CDR1 as MNHEY and CDR2 as SMNVEV (reference sequence). V dropped 5 bases and J dropped 3; count of bases not matched to a gene: 4. The CDR3 covers 14 residues.

CDR3 coding DNA: TGTGCCAGCAGTCGGGAGCCATATGGCTACACCTTC. Translated, it gives CASSREPYGYTF. The rearrangement joins TRBV28 to TRBJ1-2; D gene unclear. V shed 5 bases and J shed 5 bases, with 9 bases lying between them. CDR1 is MDHEN, CDR2 SYDVKM, per germline. The CDR3 covers 12 residues.

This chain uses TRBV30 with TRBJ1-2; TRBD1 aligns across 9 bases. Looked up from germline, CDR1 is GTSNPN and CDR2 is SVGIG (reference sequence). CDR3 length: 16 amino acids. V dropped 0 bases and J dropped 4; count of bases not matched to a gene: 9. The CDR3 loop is CAWSVRQGGPVYGYTF. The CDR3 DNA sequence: TGTGCCTGGAGTGTCCGACAGGGGGGGCCGGTCTATGGCTACACCTTC. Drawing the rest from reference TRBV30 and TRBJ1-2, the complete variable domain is SQTIHQWPATLVQPVGSPLSLECTVEGTSNPNLYWYRQAAGRGLQLLFYSVGIGQISSEVPQNLSASRPQDRQFILSSKKLLLSDSGFYLCAWSVRQGGPVYGYTFGSGTRLTVV.

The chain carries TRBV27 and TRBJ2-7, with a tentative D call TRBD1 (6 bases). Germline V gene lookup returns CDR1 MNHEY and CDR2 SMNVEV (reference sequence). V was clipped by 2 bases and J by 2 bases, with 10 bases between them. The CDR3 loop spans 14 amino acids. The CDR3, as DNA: TGTGCCAGCAGTTTAAGGGGACATACCTACGAGCAGTACTTC. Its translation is CASSLRGHTYEQYF.

CDR3 DNA: TGTGCCAGCAGTGGACAGGGTTATTCACCCCTCCACTTT. It is translated as CASSGQGYSPLHF. V is TRBV12-3 or TRBV12-4 and J is TRBJ1-6; 8 bases map to TRBD1. The CDR3 consists of 13 residues. Trimming took 5 bases from V and 8 from J; bases not matched to a gene: 2.

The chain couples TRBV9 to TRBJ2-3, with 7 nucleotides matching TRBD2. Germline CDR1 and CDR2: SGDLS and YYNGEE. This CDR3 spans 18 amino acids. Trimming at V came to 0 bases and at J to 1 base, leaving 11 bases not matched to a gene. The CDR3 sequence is CASSVVGDESGGTDTQYF. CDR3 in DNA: TGTGCCAGCAGCGTAGTCGGCGATGAGAGCGGGGGCACAGATACGCAGTATTTT.

The CDR3 region has the DNA TGTGCCAGCAGCTTGGCTGCGGGTGGACGGGACTACGAGCAGTACTTC. Residues: CASSLAAGGRDYEQYF. This rearrangement joins TRBV7-9 to TRBJ2-7, with D tentatively TRBD2 (5 bases). V was cut by 3 bases and J by 3 bases, with 18 bases left in between. The CDR3 extends over 16 amino acids. Germline lookup yields CDR1 SEHNR and CDR2 FQNEAQ (reference sequence).

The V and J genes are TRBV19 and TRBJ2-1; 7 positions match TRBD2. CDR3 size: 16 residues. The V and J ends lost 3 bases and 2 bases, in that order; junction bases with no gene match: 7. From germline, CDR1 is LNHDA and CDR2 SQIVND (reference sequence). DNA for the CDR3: TGTGCCAGTAGTATTGAGCGGGATACTCCCTACAATGAGCAGTTCTTC. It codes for CASSIERDTPYNEQFF.

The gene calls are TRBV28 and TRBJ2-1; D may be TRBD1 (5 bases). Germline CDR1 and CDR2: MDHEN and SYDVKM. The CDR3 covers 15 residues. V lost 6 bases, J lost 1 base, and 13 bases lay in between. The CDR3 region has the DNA TGTGCCAGCAGCCTTCAGGGCCATTCCTACAATGAGCAGTTCTTC. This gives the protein CASSLQGHSYNEQFF.

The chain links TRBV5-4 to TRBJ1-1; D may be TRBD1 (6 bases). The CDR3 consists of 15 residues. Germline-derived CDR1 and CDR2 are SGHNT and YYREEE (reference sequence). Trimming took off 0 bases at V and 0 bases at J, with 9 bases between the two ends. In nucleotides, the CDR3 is TGTGCCAGCAGCTTGGTGGGACACGTGAACACTGAAGCTTTCTTT. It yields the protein CASSLVGHVNTEAFF.

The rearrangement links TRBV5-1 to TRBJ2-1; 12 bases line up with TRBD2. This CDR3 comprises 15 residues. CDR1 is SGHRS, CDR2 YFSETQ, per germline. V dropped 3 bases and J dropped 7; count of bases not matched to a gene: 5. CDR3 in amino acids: CASSSRLAGANEQFF. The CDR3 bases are TGCGCCAGCAGCTCACGACTAGCGGGAGCGAATGAGCAGTTCTTC.

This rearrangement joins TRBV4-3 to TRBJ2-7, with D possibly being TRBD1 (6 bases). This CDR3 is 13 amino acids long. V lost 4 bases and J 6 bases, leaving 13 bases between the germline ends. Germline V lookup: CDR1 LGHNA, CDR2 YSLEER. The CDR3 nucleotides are TGCGCCAGCAGCCGGGATACAGGGCGCGAGCAGTACTTC. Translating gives CASSRDTGREQYF.

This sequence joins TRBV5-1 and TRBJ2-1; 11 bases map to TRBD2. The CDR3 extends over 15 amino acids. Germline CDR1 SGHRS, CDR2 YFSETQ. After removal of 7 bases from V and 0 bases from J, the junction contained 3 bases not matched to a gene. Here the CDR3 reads CASSTSGSSYNEQFF. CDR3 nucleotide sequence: TGCGCCAGCTCCACTAGCGGGAGCTCCTACAATGAGCAGTTCTTC.

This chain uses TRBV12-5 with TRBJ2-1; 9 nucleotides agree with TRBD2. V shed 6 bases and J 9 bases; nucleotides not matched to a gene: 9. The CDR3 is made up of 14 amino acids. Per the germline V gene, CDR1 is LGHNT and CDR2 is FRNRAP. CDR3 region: CASGGTSTFTEQFF. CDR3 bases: TGTGCTAGTGGGGGGACTAGCACTTTTACTGAGCAGTTCTTC. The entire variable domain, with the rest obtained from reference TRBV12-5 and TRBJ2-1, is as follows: DARVTQTPRHKVTEMGQEVTMRCQPILGHNTVFWYRQTMMQGLELLAYFRNRAPLDDSGMPKDRFSAEMPDATLATLKIQPSEPRDSAVYFCASGGTSTFTEQFFGPGTRLTVL.

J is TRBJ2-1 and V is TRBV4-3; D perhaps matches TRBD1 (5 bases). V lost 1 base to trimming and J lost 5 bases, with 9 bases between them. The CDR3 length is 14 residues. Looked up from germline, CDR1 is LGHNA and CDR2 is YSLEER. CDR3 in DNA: TGCGCCAGCAGCCAAGTTTCAGGGCACAATGAGCAGTTCTTC. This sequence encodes CASSQVSGHNEQFF.

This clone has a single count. For the CDR3, the DNA is TGTGCCAGCTCACCTAGTTTCGCGGGAGCTACGGAGCAGTACTTC. This gives the protein CASSPSFAGATEQYF. The V gene is TRBV18, the J gene TRBJ2-7; 7 bases match TRBD2. The CDR3 is made up of 15 amino acids. V gave up 3 bases and J gave up 7 bases; unmatched junction bases: 12. CDR1 is KGHSH and CDR2 is LQKENI in the germline V gene.

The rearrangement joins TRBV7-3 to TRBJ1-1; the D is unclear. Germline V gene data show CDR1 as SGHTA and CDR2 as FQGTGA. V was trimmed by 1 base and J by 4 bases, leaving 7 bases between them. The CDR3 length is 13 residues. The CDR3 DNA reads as TGTGCCAGCAGCTTAAGTCTAAGCACTGAAGCTTTCTTT. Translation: CASSLSLSTEAFF.

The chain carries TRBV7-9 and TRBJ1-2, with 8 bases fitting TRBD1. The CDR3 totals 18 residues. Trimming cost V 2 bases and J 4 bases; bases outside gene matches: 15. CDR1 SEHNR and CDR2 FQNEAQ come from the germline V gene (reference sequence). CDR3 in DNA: TGTGCCAGCAGCTTAAATCGCGGACAGGGAGTTTTAGGCTATGGCTACACCTTC. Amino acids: CASSLNRGQGVLGYGYTF.

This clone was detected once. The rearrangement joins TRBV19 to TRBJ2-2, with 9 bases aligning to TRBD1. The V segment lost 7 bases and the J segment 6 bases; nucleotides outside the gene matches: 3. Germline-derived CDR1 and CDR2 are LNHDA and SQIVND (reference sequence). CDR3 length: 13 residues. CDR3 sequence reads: CASKGQGSGELFF. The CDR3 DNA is TGTGCCAGTAAGGGACAGGGTTCCGGGGAGCTGTTTTTT.

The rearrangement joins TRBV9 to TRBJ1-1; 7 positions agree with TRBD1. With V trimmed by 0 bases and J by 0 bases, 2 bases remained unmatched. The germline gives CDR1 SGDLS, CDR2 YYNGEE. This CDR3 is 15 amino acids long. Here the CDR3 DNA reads TGTGCCAGCAGCGTAGAGGACAGGATGAACACTGAAGCTTTCTTT. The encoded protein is CASSVEDRMNTEAFF.

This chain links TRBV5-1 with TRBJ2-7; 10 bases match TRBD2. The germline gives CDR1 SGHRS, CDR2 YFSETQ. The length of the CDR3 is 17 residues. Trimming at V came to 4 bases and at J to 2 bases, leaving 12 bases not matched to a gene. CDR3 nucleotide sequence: TGCGCCAGCAGCCTCGTGGTAGCGGGAGGAAGCACCTACGAGCAGTACTTC. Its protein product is CASSLVVAGGSTYEQYF.

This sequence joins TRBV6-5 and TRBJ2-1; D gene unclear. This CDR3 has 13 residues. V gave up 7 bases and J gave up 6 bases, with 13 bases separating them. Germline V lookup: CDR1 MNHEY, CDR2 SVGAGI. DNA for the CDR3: TGTGCCAGCACAGAGACGAGGTTCAATGAGCAGTTCTTC. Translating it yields CASTETRFNEQFF.

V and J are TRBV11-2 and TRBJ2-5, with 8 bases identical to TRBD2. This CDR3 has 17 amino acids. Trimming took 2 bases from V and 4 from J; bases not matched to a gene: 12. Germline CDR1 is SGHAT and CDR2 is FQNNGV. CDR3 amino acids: CASSLFPSGSSGETQYF. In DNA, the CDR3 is TGTGCCAGCAGCTTATTTCCTAGCGGGTCCTCCGGAGAGACCCAGTACTTC.

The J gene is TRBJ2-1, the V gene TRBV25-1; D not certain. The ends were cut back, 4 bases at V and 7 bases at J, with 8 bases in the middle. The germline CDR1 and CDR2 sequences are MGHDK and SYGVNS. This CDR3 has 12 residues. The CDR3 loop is CASSGLVNEQFF. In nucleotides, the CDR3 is TGTGCCAGCAGTGGACTGGTTAATGAGCAGTTCTTC.

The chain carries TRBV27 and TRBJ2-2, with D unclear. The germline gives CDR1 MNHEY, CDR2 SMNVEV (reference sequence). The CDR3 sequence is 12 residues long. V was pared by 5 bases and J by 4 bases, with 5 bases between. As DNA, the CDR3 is TGTGCCAGCAGTCGTCCCACCGGGGAGCTGTTTTTT. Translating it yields CASSRPTGELFF.

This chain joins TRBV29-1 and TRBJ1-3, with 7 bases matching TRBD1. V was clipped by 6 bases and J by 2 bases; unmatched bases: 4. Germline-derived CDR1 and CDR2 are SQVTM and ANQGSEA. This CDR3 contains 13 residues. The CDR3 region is CSVSQGAGNTIYF. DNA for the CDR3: TGCAGCGTCTCGCAGGGGGCTGGAAACACCATATATTTT.

CDR3 sequence (DNA): TGCAGCGTCGGGGGGGGAGTTGAGCCCCAGCATTTT. This translates into CSVGGGVEPQHF. The V call is TRBV29-1, the J call TRBJ1-5; D is perhaps TRBD1 (5 bases). V lost 6 bases to trimming and J lost 8 bases, with 14 bases between them. CDR3 size: 12 residues. Germline V gives CDR1 SQVTM, CDR2 ANQGSEA.

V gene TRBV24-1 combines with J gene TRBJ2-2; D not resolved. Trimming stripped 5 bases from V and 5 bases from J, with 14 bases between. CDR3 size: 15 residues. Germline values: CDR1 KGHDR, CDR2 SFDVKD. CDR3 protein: CATSVGATGTGELFF. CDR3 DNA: TGTGCCACCAGTGTAGGAGCCACCGGGACCGGGGAGCTGTTTTTT.

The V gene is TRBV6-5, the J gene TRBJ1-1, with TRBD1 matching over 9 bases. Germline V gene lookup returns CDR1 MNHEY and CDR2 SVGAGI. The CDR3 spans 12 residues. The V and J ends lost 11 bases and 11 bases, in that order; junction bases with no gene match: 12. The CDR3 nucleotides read TGTGCCTGCTTCGGGACAGGGTCTTTGGCTTTCTTT. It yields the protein CACFGTGSLAFF.

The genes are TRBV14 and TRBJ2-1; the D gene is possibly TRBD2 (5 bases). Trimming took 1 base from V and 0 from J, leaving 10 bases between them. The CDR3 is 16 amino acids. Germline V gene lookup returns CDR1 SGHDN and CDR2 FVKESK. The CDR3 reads CASSQVSGRSYNEQFF. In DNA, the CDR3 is TGTGCCAGCAGCCAAGTGAGCGGACGCTCCTACAATGAGCAGTTCTTC.

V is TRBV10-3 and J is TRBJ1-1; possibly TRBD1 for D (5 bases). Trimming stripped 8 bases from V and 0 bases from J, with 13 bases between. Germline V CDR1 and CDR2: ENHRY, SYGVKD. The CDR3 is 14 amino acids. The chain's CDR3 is CAISRRGLNTEAFF. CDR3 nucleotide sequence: TGTGCCATCTCAAGAAGGGGCCTGAACACTGAAGCTTTCTTT.